The T cell receptor beta chain under discussion was sequenced for a study of T cells after yellow fever vaccination. CDR3 size: 18 residues. The junction had 14 bases not matched to a gene; V was cut back by 3 bases and J by 1 base. Germline V gene data show CDR1 as MNHEY and CDR2 as SVGAGI. MiXCR, run by TCRdb on the 5' RACE reads, gives a single entry per CDR3 protein. This repertoire shows 500,000 to 650,000 distinct CDR3 sequences, approximately 15% found once; its top ten account for about 14%. Findings and limits, study-wide: Clonotype sharing between CD4 and CD8 compartments was small. Most primary-vaccination clones reappeared after the booster (about 96% CD4, 75% to 90% CD8). The secondary response was weaker but peaked faster, day 5 versus 15.

Points on this clonotype: The antigen remains undetermined.

The TCR originated in a man aged 30 to 45 who received the YFV17D yellow fever vaccine. This rearrangement joins TRBV6-5 to TRBJ2-7, with TRBD1 matching over 8 bases. The sample here was PBMCs, taken on the day of the yellow fever booster vaccination. The CDR3 coding sequence is TGTGCCAGCAGTTATGCATTGGGACAGGCGGCCCAGTCCTACGAGCAGTACTTC. Its protein is CASSYALGQAAQSYEQYF.